Listed below are T cell receptor beta chains from one sample, sequenced in a study of vaccination and CD4 T cells after COVID-19. A single record per CDR3 protein comes from TCRdb applying MiXCR to the PCR reads. This sample has roughly 18,000 distinct CDR3 sequences, with about 50% found just once. What these receptors recognize is not known. Here the sequenced sample was CD4+ T cells from blood, cultured in vitro, taken before SARS-CoV-2 vaccination. The origin of the receptors is a human donor who had recovered from COVID-19. CDR3s include the opening cysteine and the closing phenylalanine or tryptophan. The D gene is left open where the match is weak. Size is omitted from some rows. Given values are once, few, many or a class for expanded clones.

TRBJ2-7,NA,12,TRBV2,NA,TGTGCCAGCAGTGTGACGGATTACGAGCAGTACTTC,CASSVTDYEQYF
TRBJ1-2,NA,17,TRBV28,NA,TGTGCCAGCAGTTCAGTCGACTGGGGGCCGGGAATGAGTGGCTACACCTTC,CASSSVDWGPGMSGYTF
TRBJ1-1,NA,13,TRBV19,NA,TGTGCCAGTAGTAGGCAGGTCGGCACTGAAGCTTTCTTT,CASSRQVGTEAFF
TRBJ2-3,NA,16,TRBV15,NA,TGTGCCACCAGCAGATCGCGGGGCCCCGTGGGCGATACGCAGTATTTT,CATSRSRGPVGDTQYF
TRBJ1-5,NA,15,TRBV2,few,TGTGCCAGCAGTGACCGGCAGAATAGCAATCAGCCCCAGCATTTT,CASSDRQNSNQPQHF
TRBJ2-5,NA,10,TRBV20-1,few,TGCAGTGCTTTCAGAGAGACCCAGTACTTC,CSAFRETQYF
TRBJ2-1,NA,14,TRBV6-1,NA,TGTGCCAGCAATAGAGGGAACTCCTACAATGAGCAGTTCTTC,CASNRGNSYNEQFF
TRBJ1-1,NA,12,TRBV2,few,TGTGCCAGCAGTGGGACAGCTGCTGAAGCTTTCTTT,CASSGTAAEAFF
TRBJ2-7,TRBD2,15,TRBV20-1,NA,TGCAGTGCTAGGGATTTAGCGGGTTTCTCCTACGAGCAGTACTTC,CSARDLAGFSYEQYF
TRBJ2-1,TRBD2,17,TRBV15,NA,TGTGCCACCAGCAGGACCACTAGCGGGAGGGCCAACAATGAGCAGTTCTTC,CATSRTTSGRANNEQFF
TRBJ1-3,NA,12,TRBV19,NA,TGTGCCAGTAGTATGCTCGGAAACACCATATATTTT,CASSMLGNTIYF
TRBJ2-2,NA,15,TRBV6-1,NA,TGTGCCAGCAGTGGGGGTCCCCGAGGCACCGGGGAGCTGTTTTTT,CASSGGPRGTGELFF
TRBJ2-2,NA,14,TRBV6-5,NA,TGTGCCAGCAGTTATGCCGACTGGGTGGGGGAGCTGTTTTTT,CASSYADWVGELFF
TRBJ1-5,NA,13,TRBV2,NA,TGTGCCAGCAGTGACAGGATGTTCCAGCCCCAGCATTTT,CASSDRMFQPQHF
TRBJ2-6,NA,14,TRBV7-2,NA,TGTGCCAGCAGCTCGCCCTTTGGGGCCAACGTCCTGACTTTC,CASSSPFGANVLTF
TRBJ2-7,NA,16,TRBV7-9,NA,TGTGCCAGCAGCTTAAACTGGCCCCGCAGCTCCTACGAGCAGTACTTC,CASSLNWPRSSYEQYF
TRBJ1-2,TRBD1,15,TRBV5-4,once,TGTGCCAGCAGCTCTGGACAGGGCGATCGCTATGGCTACACCTTC,CASSSGQGDRYGYTF
TRBJ2-1,TRBD2,15,TRBV29-1,NA,TGCAGCGTTTCCCGCAGCGGGAGGGGGATAAATGAGCAGTTCTTC,CSVSRSGRGINEQFF
TRBJ2-1,TRBD1,14,TRBV9,NA,TGTGCCAGCAGCGCGGGACAGGGCTACAATGAGCAGTTCTTC,CASSAGQGYNEQFF
TRBJ2-3,NA,13,TRBV7-2,few,TGTGCCAGCAGCTTGGCTTTACAAGATACGCAGTATTTT,CASSLALQDTQYF
TRBJ2-3,TRBD2,16,TRBV20-1,NA,TGCAGTGCGAAGGGACGACTAGCGGGACCCACAGATACGCAGTATTTT,CSAKGRLAGPTDTQYF
TRBJ2-2,NA,15,TRBV4-2,NA,TGTGCCAGCAGCCAAGCCGAAGAGAACACCGGGGAGCTGTTTTTT,CASSQAEENTGELFF
TRBJ2-5,NA,14,TRBV12-3/TRBV12-4,once,TGTGCCAGCAGGACTGGACCGGACCAAGAGACCCAGTACTTC,CASRTGPDQETQYF
TRBJ2-7,TRBD1,17,TRBV7-2,few,TGTGCCAGCAGCTTAGAGCGTACCGGGACAGGGGGGTACGAGCAGTACTTC,CASSLERTGTGGYEQYF
TRBJ1-5,NA,13,TRBV30,NA,TGTGCCTGGAGTGTTGACGGCAATCAGCCCCAGCATTTT,CAWSVDGNQPQHF
TRBJ2-4,TRBD2,16,TRBV2,few,TGTGCCAGCAGTGGTGGAGCGGGGGCAGCCAAAAACATTCAGTACTTC,CASSGGAGAAKNIQYF
TRBJ2-7,TRBD1,15,TRBV5-3,few,TGTGCCAGCAGCTTGGCCAGGGGACAGGCCTACGAGCAGTACTTC,CASSLARGQAYEQYF
TRBJ2-3,NA,16,TRBV5-6,NA,TGTGCCAGCAGCCGAGGAGAGGGGTTCAACACAGATACGCAGTATTTT,CASSRGEGFNTDTQYF
TRBJ2-3,NA,17,TRBV19,NA,TGTGCCAGTAGTATGTCCACAGGGAGTGCCTTGACAGATACGCAGTATTTT,CASSMSTGSALTDTQYF
TRBJ2-7,TRBD1,15,TRBV24-1,NA,TGTGCCACCAGTGATCCGGGACAGGGAGACTACGAGCAGTACTTC,CATSDPGQGDYEQYF
TRBJ1-1,NA,13,TRBV7-3,few,TGTGCCAGCAGCGTCCGGGGGGACACTGAAGCTTTCTTT,CASSVRGDTEAFF
TRBJ1-6,TRBD1,13,TRBV20-1,NA,TGCAGTGCCCTGGACAGGGGGCTTTCACCCCTCCACTTT,CSALDRGLSPLHF
TRBJ2-5,NA,14,TRBV20-1,few,TGCAGTGCTCGACGCCGCCCAGGGAGGGAGACCCAGTACTTC,CSARRRPGRETQYF
TRBJ1-2,NA,14,TRBV7-2,NA,TGTGCCAGCAGCTTAAGCCCGGTAGGCTATGGCTACACCTTC,CASSLSPVGYGYTF
TRBJ2-5,NA,13,TRBV5-1,NA,TGCGCCAGCAGCTTGGAAAGGCTAGGGACCCAGTACTTC,CASSLERLGTQYF
TRBJ1-2,NA,15,TRBV5-1,NA,TGCGCCAGCAGCTTGGATTCAAGATCGAGCTATGGCTACACCTTC,CASSLDSRSSYGYTF
TRBJ1-1,TRBD1,15,TRBV2,few,TGTGCCAGCAGTGAAGGCCAGGGGGTACGGACTGAAGCTTTCTTT,CASSEGQGVRTEAFF
TRBJ1-4,TRBD1,16,TRBV20-1,NA,TGCAGTGCTTCCGGGACAGGGGGTGCCACTAACGAAAAACTGTTTTTT,CSASGTGGATNEKLFF
TRBJ2-5,TRBD2,17,TRBV6-5,medium-sized,TGTGCCAGCAGTTACTCAGCCAGCGGGAGGGCCGGGGAGACCCAGTACTTC,CASSYSASGRAGETQYF
TRBJ1-2,NA,15,TRBV27,NA,TGTGCCAGCAGTTTAAGACAGCCATCTAACTATGGCTACACCTTC,CASSLRQPSNYGYTF
TRBJ2-1,NA,11,TRBV6-1,NA,TGTGCCAGCAGGTCGCAGCGGGAGCAGTTCTTC,CASRSQREQFF
TRBJ2-1,TRBD2,16,TRBV24-1,NA,TGTGCCACCAGTGGCTTTAGCGGGAGAGCAGGCAATGAGCAGTTCTTC,CATSGFSGRAGNEQFF